The 19 T cell receptor beta chains in this list originate from one sample, sequenced in a study of shared clonotypes between healthy human individuals. Assay used: immunoSEQ multiplex PCR; TCRdb lists only in-frame clones, some missing. The table includes roughly 2.1 million clones, about 92% detected once. CD45RO-negative cells were positively selected for CCR7, leaving out terminally differentiated effector memory CD45RA+ cells. The sample comprised naive CD8+ T cells from PBMCs. These receptors originate from a young man in good health. Some clones in this sample may be carry-over from other donors' samples.

The rearrangement uses TRBV10-1 and TRBJ2-1, with D maybe TRBD2 (5 bases). V was clipped by 5 bases and J by 3 bases, with 26 bases between them. The germline V gene has CDR1 WNHNN and CDR2 SYGVQD (reference sequence). The CDR3 has 19 residues. CDR3 DNA sequence: TGCGCCAGCAGTCACGAATATGGAGCTCAATGGACTTTCTACAATGAGCAGTTCTTC. Encoded protein: CASSHEYGAQWTFYNEQFF.

The chain couples TRBV7-9 to TRBJ2-5; no clear D. The DNA end is more similar to TRBJ2-7, so the J call may be wrong. Germline CDR1 and CDR2: SEHNR and FQNEAQ (reference sequence). The CDR3 sequence is 13 residues long. Here the CDR3 reads CASSLSTFYEQYF. The CDR3 DNA is TGTGCCAGCAGCTTAAGTACATTCTACGAGCAGTACTTC.

This sequence joins TRBV28 and TRBJ1-5; D not certain. The ends were cut back, 3 bases at V and 7 bases at J, with 16 bases in the middle. This CDR3 spans 15 amino acids. Germline-derived CDR1 and CDR2 are MDHEN and SYDVKM. The CDR3 reads CASSFPKSPWQPQHF. The CDR3 nucleotides are TGTGCCAGCAGTTTCCCCAAGAGCCCATGGCAGCCCCAGCATTTT.

This clone was seen a few times. V usage is TRBV6-5 and J usage is TRBJ1-1; D is uncertain. V was pared by 5 bases and J by 4 bases, with 8 bases between. The CDR3 is 12 residues long. Germline lookup yields CDR1 MNHEY and CDR2 SVGAGI. DNA of the CDR3: TGTGCCAGCAGTCTATGGGGCACTGAAGCTTTCTTT. It codes for CASSLWGTEAFF.

CDR3 loop: CASSPGTSGHSSYNEQFF. In nucleotides, the CDR3 is TGTGCCAGCTCCCCCGGGACTAGCGGGCATAGCTCCTACAATGAGCAGTTCTTC. J is TRBJ2-1 and V is TRBV18, with 12 bases lining up with TRBD2. Germline trimming cut 6 bases from V and 0 bases from J; bases unmatched to any gene: 9. This CDR3 has 18 amino acids. Germline V lookup: CDR1 KGHSH, CDR2 LQKENI. Using reference TRBV18 and TRBJ2-1 for the parts outside the CDR3, the full variable domain is NAGVMQNPRHLVRRRGQEARLRCSPMKGHSHVYWYRQLPEEGLKFMVYLQKENIIDESGMPKERFSAEFPKEGPSILRIQQVVRGDSAAYFCASSPGTSGHSSYNEQFFGPGTRLTVL.

The chain joins TRBV4-1 to TRBJ2-2; D unresolved. Germline loops: CDR1 MGHRA, CDR2 YSYEKL. The V gene lost 2 bases and the J gene lost 7 bases, with 11 bases spanning the gap. The CDR3 loop spans 14 amino acids. CDR3 amino acids: CASSQRREVGELFF. In DNA form, the CDR3 reads TGCGCCAGCAGCCAACGGCGCGAGGTCGGGGAGCTGTTTTTT.

This chain joins TRBV29-1 and TRBJ1-2; TRBD1 might be the D (6 bases). CDR1 is SQVTM and CDR2 is ANQGSEA in the germline V gene. The CDR3 contains 12 residues. The germline V and J ends were trimmed by 3 bases and 8 bases, with 13 bases remaining between them. CDR3 nucleotides: TGCAGCGTTGACAACAGGGACGGGGGCTACACCTTC. Translating it yields CSVDNRDGGYTF.

The rearrangement uses TRBV7-9 and TRBJ2-1; the D is unclear. The germline V and J ends were trimmed by 5 bases and 4 bases, with 6 bases remaining between them. The CDR3 is 12 amino acids. Germline V gene data show CDR1 as SEHNR and CDR2 as FQNEAQ (reference sequence). In nucleotides, the CDR3 is TGTGCCAGCAGCCCAGCTTACAATGAGCAGTTCTTC. Amino acid sequence: CASSPAYNEQFF.

The chain joins TRBV7-8 to TRBJ1-1, with TRBD1 identical over 7 bases. The CDR3 totals 15 residues. CDR1 is SGHVS, CDR2 FQNEAQ, per germline. After removal of 5 bases from V and 0 bases from J, the junction contained 6 bases not matched to a gene. The CDR3 here is CASSLSGQLNTEAFF. The CDR3 nucleotides are TGTGCCAGCAGCCTTTCGGGACAGCTGAACACTGAAGCTTTCTTT.

The rearrangement links TRBV28 to TRBJ1-4; D might be TRBD1 (6 bases). The V gene's germline CDR1 is MDHEN and CDR2 SYDVKM. The V gene lost 5 bases and the J gene lost 12 bases, with 22 bases spanning the gap. This CDR3 has 15 residues. The chain's CDR3 is CASSTHRESNEELFF. CDR3 sequence (DNA): TGTGCCAGCAGTACCCACAGGGAATCTAATGAGGAACTGTTTTTT.

In its sample, this clone was seen once. The J gene is TRBJ2-1, the V gene TRBV29-1; 10 positions match TRBD2. With V trimmed by 3 bases and J by 4 bases, 12 bases remained unmatched. Per germline, CDR1 SQVTM and CDR2 ANQGSEA. This CDR3 has 17 residues. CDR3 amino acids: CSVEGGTSGARYNEQFF. CDR3 DNA sequence: TGCAGCGTTGAGGGGGGTACTAGCGGGGCTCGGTACAATGAGCAGTTCTTC.

The chain joins TRBV28 to TRBJ2-5, with no clear D. Per germline, CDR1 MDHEN and CDR2 SYDVKM. The CDR3 runs 15 residues. V lost 5 bases and J lost 1, with 14 bases in between. The DNA for the CDR3 is TGTGCCAGCAGTGGGATCTCAGCCGTCCAAGAGACCCAGTACTTC. It translates to CASSGISAVQETQYF.

This CDR3 is CASSFSPGTGFYEQYF. Here the CDR3 DNA reads TGTGCCAGCAGCTTCTCCCCCGGGACAGGGTTCTACGAGCAGTACTTC. This rearrangement joins TRBV7-8 to TRBJ2-7; 9 bases fit TRBD1. CDR3 size: 16 residues. The germline V gene encodes CDR1 SGHVS and CDR2 FQNEAQ. With V trimmed by 3 bases and J by 3 bases, 9 bases remained unmatched.

The CDR3 bases are TGCGCCAGCAGCCAAGAAACCGGGACAGGGATAGGCGAGCAGTACTTC. Its translation is CASSQETGTGIGEQYF. The chain uses TRBV4-1 and TRBJ2-7; TRBD1 matches 9 bases. The CDR3 has 16 residues. With V trimmed by 0 bases and J by 6 bases, 9 bases remained unmatched. Germline loops: CDR1 MGHRA, CDR2 YSYEKL.

V is TRBV6-4 and J is TRBJ1-5; 7 bases match TRBD1. The CDR3 consists of 16 residues. Germline assignment: CDR1 MRHNA and CDR2 SNTAGT. V shed 8 bases, J shed 0 bases, and the junction held 10 bases outside the gene matches. The CDR3 region has the DNA TGTGCCAGCGGCAAAGGGACAGTTAATAGCAATCAGCCCCAGCATTTT. Protein: CASGKGTVNSNQPQHF.

This clone was counted a single time. The same CDR3 can be traced to other DNA sequences in this sample. This chain links TRBV6-5 with TRBJ1-1; TRBD1 is a possible D gene (6 bases). The germline V gene has CDR1 MNHEY and CDR2 SVGAGI. The CDR3 length is 13 residues. Between the trimmed V and J ends, which lost 6 bases and 5 bases, there was a span of 13 bases. The CDR3 region has the DNA TGTGCCAGCAGGGAAAGAGGGGGGACTGAAGCTTTCTTT. Translation: CASRERGGTEAFF.

This chain joins TRBV28 and TRBJ1-4, with D unclear. This CDR3 spans 14 amino acids. Trimming took off 1 base at V and 7 bases at J, with 10 bases between the two ends. CDR1 is MDHEN and CDR2 is SYDVKM in the germline V gene. The CDR3: CASSLSGEGEKLFF. As DNA, the CDR3 is TGTGCCAGCAGTTTATCCGGGGAGGGTGAAAAACTGTTTTTT.

The chain recombines TRBV9 with TRBJ1-2; no reliable D call. This CDR3 region has 14 residues. CDR1 is SGDLS and CDR2 is YYNGEE in the germline V gene. The V and J ends lost 0 bases and 4 bases respectively, with 10 bases between them. CDR3 nucleotides: TGTGCCAGCAGCGTAGGACTCTACGCCTATGGCTACACCTTC. It is translated as CASSVGLYAYGYTF.

The V gene is TRBV10-3, the J gene TRBJ2-1, with 7 bases identical to TRBD1. V gave up 0 bases and J gave up 6 bases; unmatched junction bases: 8. Germline V gene sequence: CDR1 ENHRY, CDR2 SYGVKD. The CDR3 loop spans 16 amino acids. The CDR3 nucleotides are TGTGCCATCAGTGAGTCAAAATCTGACAGGGCCAATGAGCAGTTCTTC. Protein product: CAISESKSDRANEQFF.